What follows describes a single TCR beta chain. The antigen is not known. Profiling relied on immunoSEQ multiplex PCR, and the TCRdb table lists in-frame clones only, not all of them. The data show tens of thousands of clones, around 91% seen once. Trimming took 6 bases from V and 3 from J, leaving 13 bases between them. The CDR3 covers 14 residues. Germline CDR1 SGDLS, CDR2 YYNGEE. The source of the sample is a study of OX40 agonist ivuxolimab in advanced cancers. Study in general: It was permissible to have had prior anti-PD-1, anti-PD-L1 or anti-CTLA-4 therapy, and about 40% had some. Study findings and constraints: On average, CD8+ T cells had more expanded clones than CD4+. In the 0.1 to 3.0 mg/kg range, CD4+ and CD8+ blood T cells had expanded clonally by week 6. Low normalized T-cell clonal expansion was additionally recorded for some nonresponders.

The sequence was collected from an adult with an advanced solid tumor such as melanoma, head and neck, liver or kidney cancer. The rearrangement links TRBV9 to TRBJ2-1; D remains ambiguous. The input for sequencing was CD4+ or CD8+ T cells sorted from blood, taken in a trial of the OX40 agonist ivuxolimab. CDR3: CASKPSTNYNEQFF. The CDR3 DNA follows: TGTGCCAGCAAACCCTCGACCAACTACAATGAGCAGTTCTTC. Full variable domain (missing parts from reference TRBV9 and TRBJ2-1): DSGVTQTPKHLITATGQRVTLRCSPRSGDLSVYWYQQSLDQGLQFLIQYYNGEERAKGNILERFSAQQFPDLHSELNLSSLELGDSALYFCASKPSTNYNEQFFGPGTRLTVL.